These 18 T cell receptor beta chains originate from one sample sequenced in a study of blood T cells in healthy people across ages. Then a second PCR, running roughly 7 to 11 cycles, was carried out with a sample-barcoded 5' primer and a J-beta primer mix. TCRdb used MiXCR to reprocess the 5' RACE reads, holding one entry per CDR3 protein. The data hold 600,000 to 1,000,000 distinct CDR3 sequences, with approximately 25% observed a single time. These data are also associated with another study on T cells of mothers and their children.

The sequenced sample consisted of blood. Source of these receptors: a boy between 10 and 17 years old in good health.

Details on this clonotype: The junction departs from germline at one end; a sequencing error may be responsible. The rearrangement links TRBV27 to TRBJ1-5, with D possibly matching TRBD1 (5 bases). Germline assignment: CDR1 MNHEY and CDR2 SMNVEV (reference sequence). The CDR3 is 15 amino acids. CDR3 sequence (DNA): TGTGCCTGCAGTTCGGGGCTCGAAATGAATCAGCCCCAGCATTTT. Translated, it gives CACSSGLEMNQPQHF.

CDR3 DNA: TGCGCCAGCAGCCCTGGAACCAGACAGGACTTAATCTACGAGCAGTACTTC. Amino acid sequence: CASSPGTRQDLIYEQYF. This chain connects TRBV5-1 to TRBJ2-7, with D possibly TRBD1 on 6 matching bases. This CDR3 is built from 17 residues. V was clipped by 4 bases and J by 3 bases, with 23 bases between them. CDR1 is SGHRS, CDR2 YFSETQ, per germline.

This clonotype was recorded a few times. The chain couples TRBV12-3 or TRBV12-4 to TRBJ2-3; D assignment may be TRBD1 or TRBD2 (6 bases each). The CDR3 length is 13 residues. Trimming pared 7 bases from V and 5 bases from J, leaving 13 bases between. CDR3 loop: CASTAGQIDTQYF. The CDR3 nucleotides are TGTGCCAGCACCGCGGGACAAATAGATACGCAGTATTTT.

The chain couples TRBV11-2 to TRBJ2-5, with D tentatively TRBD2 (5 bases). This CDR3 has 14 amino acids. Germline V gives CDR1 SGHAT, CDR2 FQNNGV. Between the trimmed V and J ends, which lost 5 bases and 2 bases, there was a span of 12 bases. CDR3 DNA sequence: TGTGCCAGCAGCCGTGGACTCTTACAAGAGACCCAGTACTTC. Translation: CASSRGLLQETQYF.

The CDR3 spells CASSLGTSGTFYNEQFF. The CDR3 nucleotides read TGTGCCAGCAGCTTGGGGACTAGCGGGACTTTTTACAATGAGCAGTTCTTC. The chain combines TRBV5-4 with TRBJ2-1; 12 nucleotides align to TRBD2. The CDR3 covers 17 residues. V lost 0 bases and J lost 4; bases outside the gene matches: 5. Germline lookup yields CDR1 SGHNT and CDR2 YYREEE (reference sequence).

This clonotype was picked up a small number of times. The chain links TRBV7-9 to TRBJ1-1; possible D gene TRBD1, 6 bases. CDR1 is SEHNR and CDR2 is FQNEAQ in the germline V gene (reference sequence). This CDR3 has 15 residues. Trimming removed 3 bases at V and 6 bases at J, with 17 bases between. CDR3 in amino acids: CASSFPSDRPSEAFF. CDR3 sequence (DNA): TGTGCCAGCAGCTTCCCTTCTGACAGGCCTTCTGAAGCTTTCTTT.

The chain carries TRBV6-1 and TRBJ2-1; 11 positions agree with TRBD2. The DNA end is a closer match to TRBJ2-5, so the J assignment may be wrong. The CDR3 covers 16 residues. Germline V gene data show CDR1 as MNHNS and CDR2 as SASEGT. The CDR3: CAIKGSWTSGQETQYF. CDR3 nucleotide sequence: TGTGCCATCAAGGGGTCCTGGACTAGCGGGCAAGAGACCCAGTACTTC.

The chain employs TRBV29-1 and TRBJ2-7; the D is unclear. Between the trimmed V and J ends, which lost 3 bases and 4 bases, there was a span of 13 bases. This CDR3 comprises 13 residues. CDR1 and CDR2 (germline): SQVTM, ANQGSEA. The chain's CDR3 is CSVEIAGVYEQYF. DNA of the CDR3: TGCAGCGTTGAGATCGCCGGTGTATACGAGCAGTACTTC.

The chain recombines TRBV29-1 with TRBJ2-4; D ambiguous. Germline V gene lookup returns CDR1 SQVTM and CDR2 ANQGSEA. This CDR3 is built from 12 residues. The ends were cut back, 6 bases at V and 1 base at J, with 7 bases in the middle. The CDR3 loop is CSVTSAKNIQYF. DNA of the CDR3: TGCAGCGTAACATCGGCCAAAAACATTCAGTACTTC.

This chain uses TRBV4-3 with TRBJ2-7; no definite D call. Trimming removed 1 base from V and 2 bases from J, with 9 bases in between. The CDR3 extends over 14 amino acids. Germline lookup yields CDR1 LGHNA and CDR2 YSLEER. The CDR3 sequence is CASSQGVGTYEQYF. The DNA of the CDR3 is TGCGCCAGCAGCCAAGGAGTAGGGACCTACGAGCAGTACTTC.

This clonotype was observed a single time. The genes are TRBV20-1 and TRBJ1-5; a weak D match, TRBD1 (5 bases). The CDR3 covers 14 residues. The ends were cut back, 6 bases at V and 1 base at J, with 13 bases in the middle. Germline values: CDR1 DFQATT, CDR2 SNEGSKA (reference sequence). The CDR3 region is CSAFLGESNQPQHF. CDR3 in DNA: TGCAGTGCCTTCTTAGGGGAGAGCAATCAGCCCCAGCATTTT.

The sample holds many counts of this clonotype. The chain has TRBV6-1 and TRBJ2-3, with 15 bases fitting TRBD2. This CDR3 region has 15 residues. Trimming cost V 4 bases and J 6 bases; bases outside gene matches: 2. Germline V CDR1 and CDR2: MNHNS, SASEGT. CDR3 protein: CASSGTSGGADTQYF. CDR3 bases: TGTGCCAGCAGTGGGACTAGCGGGGGGGCGGATACGCAGTATTTT.

CDR3 DNA sequence: TGTGCCAGCAGCCAAGGACAGGGGGCCCAGCATTTT. It yields the protein CASSQGQGAQHF. This rearrangement joins TRBV4-2 to TRBJ1-5; 9 positions agree with TRBD1. Germline assignment: CDR1 LGHNA and CDR2 YNFKEQ. V shed 1 base, J shed 11 bases, and the junction held 0 bases outside the gene matches. The CDR3 covers 12 residues.

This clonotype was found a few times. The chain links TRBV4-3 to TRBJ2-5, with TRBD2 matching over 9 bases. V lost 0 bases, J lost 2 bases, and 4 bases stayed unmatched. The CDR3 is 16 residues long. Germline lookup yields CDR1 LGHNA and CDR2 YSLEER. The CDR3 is CASSQDLRGGQETQYF. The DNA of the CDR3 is TGCGCCAGCAGCCAAGATCTGCGGGGGGGGCAAGAGACCCAGTACTTC.

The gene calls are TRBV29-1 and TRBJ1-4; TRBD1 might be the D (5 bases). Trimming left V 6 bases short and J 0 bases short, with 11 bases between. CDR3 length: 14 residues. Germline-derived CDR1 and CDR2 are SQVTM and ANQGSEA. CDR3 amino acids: CSVMGLATNEKLFF. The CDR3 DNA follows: TGCAGCGTGATGGGACTTGCAACTAATGAAAAACTGTTTTTT.

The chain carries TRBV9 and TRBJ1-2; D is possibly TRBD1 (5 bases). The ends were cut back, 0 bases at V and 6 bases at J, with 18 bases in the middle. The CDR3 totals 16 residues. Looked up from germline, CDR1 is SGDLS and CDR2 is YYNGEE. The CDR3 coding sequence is TGTGCCAGCAGCGTAGTAGGGTGGGAGGGGACGGATGGCTACACCTTC. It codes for CASSVVGWEGTDGYTF.

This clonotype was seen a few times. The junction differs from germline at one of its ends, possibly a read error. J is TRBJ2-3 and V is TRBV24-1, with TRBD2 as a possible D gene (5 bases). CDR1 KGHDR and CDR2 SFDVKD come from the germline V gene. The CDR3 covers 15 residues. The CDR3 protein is CATSEPSGRTDTQYF. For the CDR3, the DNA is TGTGCCACCAGTGAACCCAGCGGTCGCACCGATACGCAGTATTTT.

Written as DNA, the CDR3 is TGTGCCAGCAGTGAACAGGGGGTCGCTGAAGCTTTCTTT. Encoded protein: CASSEQGVAEAFF. The genes are TRBV2 and TRBJ1-1; 7 bases match TRBD1. The junction had 3 bases not matched to a gene; V was cut back by 2 bases and J by 6 bases. This CDR3 is built from 13 residues. Germline CDR1 is SNHLY and CDR2 is FYNNEI.